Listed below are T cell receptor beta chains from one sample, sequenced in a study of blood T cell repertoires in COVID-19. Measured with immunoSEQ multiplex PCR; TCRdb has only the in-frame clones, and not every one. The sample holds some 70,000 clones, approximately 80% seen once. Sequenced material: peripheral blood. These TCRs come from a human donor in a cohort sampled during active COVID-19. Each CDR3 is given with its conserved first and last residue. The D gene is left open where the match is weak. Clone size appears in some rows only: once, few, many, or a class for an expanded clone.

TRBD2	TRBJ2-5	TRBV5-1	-	CASSLEGLAGVETQYF	TGCGCCAGCAGCTTGGAGGGGCTAGCGGGAGTTGAGACCCAGTACTTC
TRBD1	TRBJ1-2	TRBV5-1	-	CASSVTGNNYGYTF	TGCGCCAGCAGCGTGACAGGGAACAATTATGGCTACACCTTC
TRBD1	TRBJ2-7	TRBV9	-	CASSASQGAYEQYF	TGTGCCAGCAGCGCATCACAGGGGGCGTACGAGCAGTACTTC
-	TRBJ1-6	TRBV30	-	CAWSVEAYNSPLHF	TGTGCCTGGAGTGTTGAGGCCTATAATTCACCCCTCCACTTT
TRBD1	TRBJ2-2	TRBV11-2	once	CASSPRQGNTGELFF	TGTGCCAGCAGCCCAAGACAGGGAAACACCGGGGAGCTGTTTTTT
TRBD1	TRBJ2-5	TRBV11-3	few	CASSPTGQETQYF	TGTGCCAGCAGCCCGACAGGGCAGGAGACCCAGTACTTC
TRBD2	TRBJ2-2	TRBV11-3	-	CASSLAGEGPGELFF	TGTGCCAGCAGCTTGGCGGGGGAGGGCCCCGGGGAGCTGTTTTTT
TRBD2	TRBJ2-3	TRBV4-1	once	CASSQLAGADTQYF	TGCGCCAGCAGCCAACTAGCGGGGGCAGATACGCAGTATTTT
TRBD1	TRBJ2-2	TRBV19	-	CATGQGSGELFF	TGTGCCACCGGACAGGGGAGCGGGGAGCTGTTTTTT
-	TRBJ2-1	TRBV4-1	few	CASRGGEYNEQFF	TGCGCCAGCAGAGGGGGGGAGTACAATGAGCAGTTCTTC
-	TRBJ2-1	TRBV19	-	CASSIDRVGTYNEQFF	TGTGCCAGTAGTATAGACAGGGTGGGCACCTACAATGAGCAGTTCTTC
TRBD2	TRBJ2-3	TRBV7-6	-	CASSEGLAGTSTDTQYF	TGTGCCAGCAGCGAAGGACTAGCGGGGACTAGCACAGATACGCAGTATTTT
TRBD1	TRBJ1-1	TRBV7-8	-	CASSPYRGGNTEAFF	TGTGCCAGCAGCCCCTACAGGGGGGGAAACACTGAAGCTTTCTTT
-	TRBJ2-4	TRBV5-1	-	CASSPTEFKNIQYF	TGCGCCAGCAGCCCTACAGAGTTCAAAAACATTCAGTACTTC
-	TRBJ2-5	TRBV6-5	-	CASRRGKGETQYF	TGTGCCAGCAGAAGGGGGAAAGGAGAGACCCAGTACTTC
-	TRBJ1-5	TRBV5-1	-	CASSLGVDQPQHF	TGCGCCAGCAGCTTGGGAGTAGATCAGCCCCAGCATTTT
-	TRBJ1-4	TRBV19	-	CASKDRRNNEKLFF	TGTGCCAGTAAAGACAGGCGAAATAATGAAAAACTGTTTTTT
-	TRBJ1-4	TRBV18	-	CASSLRVDEKLFF	TGTGCCAGCTCACTCAGGGTCGATGAAAAACTGTTTTTT
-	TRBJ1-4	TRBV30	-	CAWRPQGVRKLFF	TGTGCCTGGAGACCACAGGGCGTGAGGAAACTGTTTTTT
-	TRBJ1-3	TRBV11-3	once	CASSLFPQGIGNTIYF	TGTGCCAGCAGCTTGTTTCCTCAGGGAATTGGAAACACCATATATTTT
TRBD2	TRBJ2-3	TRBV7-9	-	CASSLVAGGRSKDTQYF	TGTGCCAGCAGCTTAGTAGCGGGGGGCCGTAGTAAAGATACGCAGTATTTT
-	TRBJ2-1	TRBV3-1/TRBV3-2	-	CASSQAAPDEAGQFF	TGTGCCAGCAGCCAAGCGGCACCCGACGAAGCGGGGCAGTTCTTC
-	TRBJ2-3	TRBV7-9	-	CASSFRGPQDTQYF	TGTGCCAGCAGCTTCAGAGGGCCCCAGGATACGCAGTATTTT
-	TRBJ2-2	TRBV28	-	CASSLRQTGELFF	TGTGCCAGCAGTTTACGACAAACCGGGGAGCTGTTTTTT
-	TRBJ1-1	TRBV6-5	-	CASTWATEAFF	TGTGCCAGCACGTGGGCCACTGAAGCTTTCTTT
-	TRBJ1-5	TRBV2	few	CASSLTGGIGPQHF	TGTGCCAGCAGTCTGACAGGCGGAATCGGTCCCCAGCATTTT
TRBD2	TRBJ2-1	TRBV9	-	CASSVGASGGYEQFF	TGTGCCAGCAGCGTAGGGGCTAGCGGGGGCTATGAGCAGTTCTTC
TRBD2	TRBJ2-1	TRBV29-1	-	CSASLTSGRNEQFF	TGCAGCGCCTCTTTGACTAGCGGGAGAAATGAGCAGTTCTTC
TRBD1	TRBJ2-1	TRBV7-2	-	CASSSDRGNEQFF	TGTGCCAGCAGCTCTGACAGGGGCAATGAGCAGTTCTTC
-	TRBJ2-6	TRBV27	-	CASSSASSGANVLTF	TGTGCCAGCAGTTCCGCGAGCTCTGGGGCCAACGTCCTGACTTTC
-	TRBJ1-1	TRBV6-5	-	CASSPSTGINTEAFF	TGTGCCAGCAGTCCATCCACAGGGATAAACACTGAAGCTTTCTTT
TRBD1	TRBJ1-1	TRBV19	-	CASRGMDRGRITEAFF	TGTGCCAGTAGGGGGATGGACAGGGGGCGTATCACTGAAGCTTTCTTT
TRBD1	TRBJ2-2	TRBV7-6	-	CASSQGQGAAGELFF	TGTGCCAGCAGCCAGGGACAGGGGGCAGCCGGGGAGCTGTTTTTT
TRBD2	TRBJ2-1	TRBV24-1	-	CATSDAPGGEQFF	TGTGCCACCAGTGATGCTCCCGGGGGGGAGCAGTTCTTC
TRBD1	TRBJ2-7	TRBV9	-	CASSARDRGYEQYF	TGTGCCAGCAGCGCCCGGGACAGGGGTTACGAGCAGTACTTC
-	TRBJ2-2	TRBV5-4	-	CASSFGLARGGELFF	TGTGCCAGCAGCTTTGGTCTAGCTCGAGGCGGGGAGCTGTTTTTT
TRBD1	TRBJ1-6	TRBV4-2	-	CASSVQGANSPLHF	TGTGCCAGCAGCGTACAGGGGGCCAATTCACCCCTCCACTTT
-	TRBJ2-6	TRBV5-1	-	CASSPGVGPQDTGANVLTF	TGCGCCAGCAGCCCTGGGGTGGGGCCTCAAGACACTGGGGCCAACGTCCTGACTTTC
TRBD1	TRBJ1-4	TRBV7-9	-	CASSSQGAREKLFF	TGTGCCAGCAGTTCACAGGGGGCGAGAGAAAAACTGTTTTTT